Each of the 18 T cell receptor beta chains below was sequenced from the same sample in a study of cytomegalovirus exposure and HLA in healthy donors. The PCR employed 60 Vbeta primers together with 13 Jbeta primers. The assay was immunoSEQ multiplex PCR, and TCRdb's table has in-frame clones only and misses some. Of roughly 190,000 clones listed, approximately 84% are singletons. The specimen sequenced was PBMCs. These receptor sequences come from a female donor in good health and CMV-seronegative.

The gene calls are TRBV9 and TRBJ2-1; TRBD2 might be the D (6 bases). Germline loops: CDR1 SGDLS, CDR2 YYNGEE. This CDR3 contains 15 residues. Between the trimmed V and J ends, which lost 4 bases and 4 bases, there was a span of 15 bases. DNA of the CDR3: TGTGCCAGCAGCCCAGGGAGGACTCCGTACAATGAGCAGTTCTTC. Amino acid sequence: CASSPGRTPYNEQFF.

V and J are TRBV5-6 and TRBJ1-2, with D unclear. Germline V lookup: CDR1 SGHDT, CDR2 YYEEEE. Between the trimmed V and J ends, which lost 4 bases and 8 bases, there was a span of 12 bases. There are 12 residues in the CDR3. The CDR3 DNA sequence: TGTGCCAGCAGCCCGGCGGGGAGAGGCTACACCTTC. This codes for CASSPAGRGYTF.

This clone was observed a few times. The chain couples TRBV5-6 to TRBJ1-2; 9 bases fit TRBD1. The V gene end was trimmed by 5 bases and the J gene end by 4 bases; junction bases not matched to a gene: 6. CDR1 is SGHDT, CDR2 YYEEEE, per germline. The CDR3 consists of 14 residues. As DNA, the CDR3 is TGTGCCAGCAGTCCGACAGGGGGGAGCTATGGCTACACCTTC. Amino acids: CASSPTGGSYGYTF.

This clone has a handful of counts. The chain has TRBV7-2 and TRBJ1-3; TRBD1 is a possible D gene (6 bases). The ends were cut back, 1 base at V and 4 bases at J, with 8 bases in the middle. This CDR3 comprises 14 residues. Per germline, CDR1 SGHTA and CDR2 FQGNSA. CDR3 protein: CASSLVQGGNTIYF. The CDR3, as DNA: TGTGCCAGCAGCTTAGTGCAGGGGGGAAACACCATATATTTT. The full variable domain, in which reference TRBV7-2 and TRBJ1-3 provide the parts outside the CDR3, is GAGVSQSPSNKVTEKGKDVELRCDPISGHTALYWYRQSLGQGLEFLIYFQGNSAPDKSGLPSDRFSAERTGGSVSTLTIQRTQQEDSAVYLCASSLVQGGNTIYFGEGSWLTVV.

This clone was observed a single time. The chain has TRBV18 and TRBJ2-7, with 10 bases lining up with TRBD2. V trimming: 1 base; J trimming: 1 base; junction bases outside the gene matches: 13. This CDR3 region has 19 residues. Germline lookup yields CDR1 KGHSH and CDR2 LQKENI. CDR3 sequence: CASSPRFETSGDPSYEQYF. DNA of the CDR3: TGTGCCAGCTCACCACGTTTTGAAACTAGCGGGGATCCTTCCTACGAGCAGTACTTC.

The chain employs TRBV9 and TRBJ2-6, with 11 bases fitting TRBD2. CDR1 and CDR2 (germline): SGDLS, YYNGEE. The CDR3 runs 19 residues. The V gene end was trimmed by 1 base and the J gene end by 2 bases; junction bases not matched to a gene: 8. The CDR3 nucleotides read TGTGCCAGCAGCGTAAGTACTAGCGGGAGTTTCACTGGGGCCAACGTCCTGACTTTC. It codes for CASSVSTSGSFTGANVLTF.

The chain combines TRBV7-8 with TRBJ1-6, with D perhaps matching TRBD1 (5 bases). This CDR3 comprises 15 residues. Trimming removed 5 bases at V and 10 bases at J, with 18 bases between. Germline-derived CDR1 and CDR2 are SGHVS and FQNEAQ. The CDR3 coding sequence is TGTGCCAGCAGCCTTGGCGCAGGGCGGGAATCACCCCTCCACTTT. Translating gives CASSLGAGRESPLHF.

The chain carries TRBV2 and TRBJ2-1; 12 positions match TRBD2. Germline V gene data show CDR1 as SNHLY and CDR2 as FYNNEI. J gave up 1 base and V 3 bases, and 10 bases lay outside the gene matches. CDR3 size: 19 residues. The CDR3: CASSDRRLAGGLSYNEQFF. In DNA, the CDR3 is TGTGCCAGCAGTGATCGTCGGCTAGCGGGGGGGCTTTCCTACAATGAGCAGTTCTTC.

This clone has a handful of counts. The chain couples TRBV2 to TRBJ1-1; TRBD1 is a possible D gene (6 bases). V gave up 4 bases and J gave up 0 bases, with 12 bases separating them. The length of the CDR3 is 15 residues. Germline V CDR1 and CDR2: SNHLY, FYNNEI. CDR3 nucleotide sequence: TGTGCCAGCAGTGGGCAGGGGACCATGAACACTGAAGCTTTCTTT. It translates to CASSGQGTMNTEAFF.

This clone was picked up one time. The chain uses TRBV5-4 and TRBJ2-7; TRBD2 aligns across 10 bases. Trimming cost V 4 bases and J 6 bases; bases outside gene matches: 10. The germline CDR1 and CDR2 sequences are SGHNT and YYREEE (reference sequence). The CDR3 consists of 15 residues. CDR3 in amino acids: CASSGSSGSMGEQYF. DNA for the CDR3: TGTGCCAGCAGCGGATCTAGCGGGAGCATGGGCGAGCAGTACTTC. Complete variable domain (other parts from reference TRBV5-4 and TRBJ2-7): ETGVTQSPTHLIKTRGQQVTLRCSSQSGHNTVSWYQQALGQGPQFIFQYYREEENGRGNFPPRFSGLQFPNYSSELNVNALELDDSALYLCASSGSSGSMGEQYFGPGTRLTVT.

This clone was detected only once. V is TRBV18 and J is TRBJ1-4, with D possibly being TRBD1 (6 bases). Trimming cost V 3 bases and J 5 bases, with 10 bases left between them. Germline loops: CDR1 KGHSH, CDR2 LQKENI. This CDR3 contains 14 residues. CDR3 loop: CASSPDRQNEKLFF. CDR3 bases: TGTGCCAGCTCACCTGACAGGCAAAATGAAAAACTGTTTTTT.

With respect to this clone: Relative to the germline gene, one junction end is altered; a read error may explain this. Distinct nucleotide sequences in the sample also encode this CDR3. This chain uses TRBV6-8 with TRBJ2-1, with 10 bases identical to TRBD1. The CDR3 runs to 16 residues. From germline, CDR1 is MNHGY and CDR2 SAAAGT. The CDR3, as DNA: TGTGCCAGCAGTTACTCTGGGGACAGGGGAAAAAGTGAGCAATTCTTC. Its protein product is CASSYSGDRGKSEQFF.

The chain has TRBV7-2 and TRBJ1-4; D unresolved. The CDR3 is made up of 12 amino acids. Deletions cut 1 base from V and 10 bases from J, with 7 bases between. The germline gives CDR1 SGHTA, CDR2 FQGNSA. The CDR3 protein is CASSLGSGKLFF. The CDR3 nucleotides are TGTGCCAGCAGCTTAGGGTCCGGAAAACTGTTTTTT.

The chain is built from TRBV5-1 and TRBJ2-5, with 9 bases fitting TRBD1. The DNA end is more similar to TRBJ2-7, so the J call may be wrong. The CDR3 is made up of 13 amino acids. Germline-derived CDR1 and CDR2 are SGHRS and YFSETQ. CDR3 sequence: CASSGGQGFEQYF. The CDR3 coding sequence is TGCGCCAGCAGCGGCGGACAGGGGTTCGAGCAGTACTTC.

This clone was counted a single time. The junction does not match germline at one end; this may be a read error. This chain's CDR3 is CSSSLVRGLLNEQFF. The CDR3 DNA is TGTTCCAGCAGCTTAGTCCGGGGGTTGTTGAATGAGCAGTTCTTC. The V gene is TRBV7-9, the J gene TRBJ2-1, with a weak D call TRBD2 (6 bases). Per germline, CDR1 SEHNR and CDR2 FQNEAQ (reference sequence). This CDR3 has 15 residues.

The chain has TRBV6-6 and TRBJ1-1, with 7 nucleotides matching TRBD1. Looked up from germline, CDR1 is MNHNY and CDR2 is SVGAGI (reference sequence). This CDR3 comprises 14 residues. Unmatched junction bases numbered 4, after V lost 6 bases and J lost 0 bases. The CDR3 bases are TGTGCCAGCAGCTACAGGGGAATGAACACTGAAGCTTTCTTT. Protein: CASSYRGMNTEAFF.

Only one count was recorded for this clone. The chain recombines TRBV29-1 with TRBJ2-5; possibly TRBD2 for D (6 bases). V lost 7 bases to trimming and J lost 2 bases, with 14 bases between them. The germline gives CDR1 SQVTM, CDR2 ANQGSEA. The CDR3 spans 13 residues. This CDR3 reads CSAEGDSQETQYF. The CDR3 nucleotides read TGCAGCGCCGAAGGGGACTCACAAGAGACCCAGTACTTC.

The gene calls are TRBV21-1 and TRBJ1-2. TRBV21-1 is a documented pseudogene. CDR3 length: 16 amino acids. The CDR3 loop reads CASSKAREGTQYGYTF. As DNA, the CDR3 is TGTGCCAGCAGCAAAGCCCGGGAGGGGACTCAGTATGGCTACACCTTC.